This T cell receptor beta chain was sequenced during a study of cytomegalovirus exposure and HLA in healthy donors. This clone was detected a few times. Its antigen is currently unknown. With 60 Vbeta and 13 Jbeta primers, the PCR was carried out. As processed by the authors: Later analysis identified tens of millions of unique TCR beta chains, about 10 million shared. Only in-frame clones appear in the TCRdb table, and some are missing; sequencing was by immunoSEQ multiplex PCR. V, J and clone size are those of that table, while D and trimming were read from the DNA. The profile shows some 150,000 clones, under 80% of them singletons. Overall study findings and caveats: Cytomegalovirus association was listed for about 150 TCR beta chains. Rates of TCR association differed by HLA locus in a later analysis, with DRB1 highest and HLA-C lowest.

Unrecorded immune exposures were likely, despite nominal health at sampling. The junction had 6 bases not matched to a gene; V was cut back by 5 bases and J by 4 bases. This CDR3 is 14 amino acids long. Germline assignment: CDR1 SGHVS and CDR2 FNYEAQ. V usage is TRBV7-6 and J usage is TRBJ2-5; 8 nucleotides line up with TRBD1. The sequence was collected from a man aged 40-50 years in good health and CMV-seronegative. Sample: PBMCs. The CDR3 coding sequence is TGTGCCAGCAGCAAGACAGGGGTGGGAGAGACCCAGTACTTC. This codes for CASSKTGVGETQYF.